Listed below are T cell receptor beta chains from one sample, sequenced in a study of T cell responses to AZD1222 COVID-19 vaccine. Measured with immunoSEQ multiplex PCR; TCRdb has only the in-frame clones, and not every one. The table has 90,000 to 100,000 clones, 75% to 90% seen once. This material consisted of peripheral blood, taken 28 days after the second AZD1222 dose. These receptors were collected from an adult who received the AZD1222 COVID-19 vaccine. CDR3s leave out the opening cysteine and the closing phenylalanine or tryptophan. The order of the fields is J gene, V gene, CDR3 protein.

J: TRBJ2-7; V: TRBV5-6; CDR3: ASLALVHSYEQY
J: TRBJ1-2; V: TRBV19; CDR3: ASTVGTYGYT
J: TRBJ2-7; V: TRBV13; CDR3: ASSPKRGIHEQY
J: TRBJ1-5; V: TRBV10-3; CDR3: ATATGNGVNQPQH
J: TRBJ1-2; V: TRBV3-1/TRBV3-2; CDR3: ASSQVWMRVQGRNYGYT
J: TRBJ2-2; V: TRBV5-5; CDR3: ASSFHDNPLITGELF
J: TRBJ1-1; V: TRBV6-5; CDR3: ASSYGPRGSTEAF
J: TRBJ2-2; V: TRBV7-2; CDR3: ASSQTWVAGELF
J: TRBJ2-5; V: TRBV28; CDR3: ASSSSRAARETQY
J: TRBJ2-7; V: TRBV2; CDR3: ASNLAGPYEQY
J: TRBJ2-6; V: TRBV27; CDR3: ASSQSSGANVLT
J: TRBJ2-1; V: TRBV28; CDR3: ASSYAGTSYNEQF
J: TRBJ2-1; V: TRBV9; CDR3: ASSVGGTVVDNEQF
J: TRBJ2-5; V: TRBV27; CDR3: ASSQRGTGDGTRSRETQY
J: TRBJ2-1; V: TRBV7-2; CDR3: ASSLNGMGVFEQF
J: TRBJ2-1; V: TRBV10-3; CDR3: AIRETGDHSSYNEQF
J: TRBJ2-7; V: TRBV24-1; CDR3: ATSDTTGTSYEQY
J: TRBJ1-1; V: TRBV2; CDR3: ASRNPPQGLGAEAF
J: TRBJ2-1; V: TRBV6-5; CDR3: ASSYAGGDGNEQF
J: TRBJ1-2; V: TRBV28; CDR3: ASSILQGNYGYT
J: TRBJ1-2; V: TRBV4-1; CDR3: ASSQESAINYGYT
J: TRBJ1-2; V: TRBV25-1; CDR3: ASSETGRITNYGYT
J: TRBJ1-5; V: TRBV28; CDR3: ASEGNQPQH
J: TRBJ1-1; V: TRBV19; CDR3: ASQDRVTEAF
J: TRBJ2-5; V: TRBV13; CDR3: ASSLVRASGGSEETQY
J: TRBJ1-2; V: TRBV11-2; CDR3: ASSFGLDYGYT
J: TRBJ2-7; V: TRBV5-1; CDR3: ASSLDSGGTSYEQY
J: TRBJ1-2; V: TRBV5-6; CDR3: ASSLGGNGYT
J: TRBJ1-4; V: TRBV28; CDR3: ASSYPRTTLFREKLF
J: TRBJ1-4; V: TRBV27; CDR3: ASSLSRDHEKLF
J: TRBJ2-2; V: TRBV24-1; CDR3: ATSGTSGAGELF
J: TRBJ1-5; V: TRBV2; CDR3: ASSETGRTQPQH
J: TRBJ2-7; V: TRBV7-2; CDR3: ASSLAQGELYEQY
J: TRBJ2-5; V: TRBV28; CDR3: ASTGQGQETQY
J: TRBJ2-1; V: TRBV7-3; CDR3: ASSLVDRTSGREPYNEQF
J: TRBJ2-2; V: TRBV19; CDR3: ASKAGELF
J: TRBJ1-1; V: TRBV6-5; CDR3: ASSYRVGNTEAF
J: TRBJ2-7; V: TRBV27; CDR3: ASSLLGGVYYEQY
J: TRBJ1-5; V: TRBV7-8; CDR3: ASSLRGRNSNQPQH
J: TRBJ1-3; V: TRBV11-2; CDR3: ASSPPTGGSGNTIY
J: TRBJ2-1; V: TRBV21-1; CDR3: ASSSSQGTSSYNEQF
J: TRBJ2-5; V: TRBV11-2; CDR3: ASSFSPVQETQY
J: TRBJ1-1; V: TRBV11-2; CDR3: ASSIYRETEAF
J: TRBJ2-7; V: TRBV6-2/TRBV6-3; CDR3: ASSYGGLRDRGYEQY
J: TRBJ1-2; V: TRBV2; CDR3: ASSEHRYGYT
J: TRBJ2-3; V: TRBV18; CDR3: ASSPGLISTDTQY
J: TRBJ1-3; V: TRBV2; CDR3: ASSEFGAHSASGNTIY
J: TRBJ1-2; V: TRBV7-9; CDR3: ASSLRGGTRFGYT
J: TRBJ2-1; V: TRBV5-6; CDR3: ASSLSGTRYNEQF
J: TRBJ1-2; V: TRBV29-1; CDR3: SVLVGGYEPPNYGYT